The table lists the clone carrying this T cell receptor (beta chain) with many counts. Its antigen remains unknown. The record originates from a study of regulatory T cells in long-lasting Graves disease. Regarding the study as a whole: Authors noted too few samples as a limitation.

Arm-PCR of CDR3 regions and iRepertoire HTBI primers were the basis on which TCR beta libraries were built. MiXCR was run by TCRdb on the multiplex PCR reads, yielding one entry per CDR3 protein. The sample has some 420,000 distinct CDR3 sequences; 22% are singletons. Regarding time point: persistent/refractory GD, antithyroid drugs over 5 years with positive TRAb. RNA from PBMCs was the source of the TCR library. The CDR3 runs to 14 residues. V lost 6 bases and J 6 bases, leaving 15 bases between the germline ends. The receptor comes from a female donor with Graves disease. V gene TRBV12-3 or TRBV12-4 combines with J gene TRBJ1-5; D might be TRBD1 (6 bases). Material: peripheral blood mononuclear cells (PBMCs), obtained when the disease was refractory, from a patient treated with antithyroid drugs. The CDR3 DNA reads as TGTGCCAGCAGCCAAGGGGGGATCGGTCAGCCCCAGCATTTT. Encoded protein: CASSQGGIGQPQHF.